The next 14 T cell receptor beta chains were all read from a single sample in a study of cytomegalovirus exposure and HLA in healthy donors. Primers: 60 Vbeta forward and 13 Jbeta reverse. Sequencing used immunoSEQ multiplex PCR; TCRdb keeps in-frame clones, though not all of them. The sample's table shows more than 50,000 clones. Sequenced input: PBMCs. These receptors were taken from a woman aged 40 to 50 in good health and CMV-seronegative.

The rearrangement links TRBV7-9 to TRBJ1-3; D is unclear. Germline loops: CDR1 SEHNR, CDR2 FQNEAQ (reference sequence). V gave up 1 base and J gave up 0 bases, with 10 bases separating them. The CDR3 spans 16 residues. The CDR3 region is CASSLVSGSSGNTIYF. Written as DNA, the CDR3 is TGTGCCAGCAGCTTAGTGTCGGGGTCCTCTGGAAACACCATATATTTT.

The CDR3 sequence is CASSELPGGTGETQYF. The CDR3 DNA sequence: TGTGCCAGCAGTGAATTGCCAGGGGGTACTGGAGAGACCCAGTACTTC. The rearrangement links TRBV6-1 to TRBJ2-5; 7 positions agree with TRBD1. Per the germline V gene, CDR1 is MNHNS and CDR2 is SASEGT. Germline trimming cut 2 bases from V and 4 bases from J; bases unmatched to any gene: 10. CDR3 length equals 16 residues.

The chain combines TRBV19 with TRBJ2-1; 10 nucleotides match TRBD1. Germline V CDR1 and CDR2: LNHDA, SQIVND (reference sequence). The CDR3 covers 15 residues. The junction had 13 bases not matched to a gene; V was cut back by 9 bases and J by 8 bases. The CDR3 sequence: CASLSRDRGSDEQFF. In DNA, the CDR3 is TGTGCCAGCTTAAGCCGGGACAGGGGAAGCGATGAGCAGTTCTTC.

The chain uses TRBV6-5 and TRBJ2-7, with 12 bases identical to TRBD2. The CDR3 is 14 amino acids. V was pared by 7 bases and J by 4 bases, with 5 bases of the junction left unmatched. CDR1 is MNHEY and CDR2 is SVGAGI in the germline V gene. The CDR3 sequence is CASKTSGSLYEQYF. The DNA of the CDR3 is TGTGCCAGCAAGACTAGCGGGAGTCTATACGAGCAGTACTTC.

The gene calls are TRBV5-1 and TRBJ2-7; D not resolved. V lost 0 bases and J lost 0, with 4 bases in between. Germline V CDR1 and CDR2: SGHRS, YFSETQ. This CDR3 has 13 amino acids. CDR3 loop: CASSLDNSYEQYF. The CDR3, as DNA: TGCGCCAGCAGCTTGGACAACTCCTACGAGCAGTACTTC.

The chain employs TRBV29-1 and TRBJ2-3, with 10 bases identical to TRBD1. CDR1 is SQVTM, CDR2 ANQGSEA, per germline. V shed 8 bases and J 2 bases; nucleotides not matched to a gene: 10. CDR3 size: 15 residues. CDR3 protein: CSSGVDRGHTDTQYF. CDR3 bases: TGCAGCTCGGGGGTCGACAGGGGGCACACAGATACGCAGTATTTT.

The DNA of the CDR3 is TGCGCCAGCAGCTTCGGGGTTGCAGAAGCTTTCTTT. It is translated as CASSFGVAEAFF. This chain connects TRBV5-1 to TRBJ1-1, with D uncertain. The CDR3 is 12 amino acids. Germline V gene data show CDR1 as SGHRS and CDR2 as YFSETQ. V lost 2 bases and J lost 8, with 10 bases in between.

The chain employs TRBV7-9 and TRBJ1-5; D is uncertain. Germline-derived CDR1 and CDR2 are SEHNR and FQNEAQ (reference sequence). This CDR3 region has 17 residues. V was pared by 4 bases and J by 3 bases, with 19 bases between. The CDR3 DNA follows: TGTGCCAGCAGCTCTGAGACATCCGGTTTGTCCAATCAGCCCCAGCATTTT. Translating it yields CASSSETSGLSNQPQHF.

The V and J genes are TRBV7-9 and TRBJ2-5; weak D call: TRBD2 (6 bases). The CDR3 spans 16 residues. Germline V lookup: CDR1 SEHNR, CDR2 FQNEAQ (reference sequence). Trimming stripped 7 bases from V and 2 bases from J, with 20 bases between. CDR3 coding DNA: TGTGCCAGCACCCTATCGGGAGCCAGATTTCAAGAGACCCAGTACTTC. This translates into CASTLSGARFQETQYF.

The V call is TRBV29-1, the J call TRBJ2-1; TRBD1 agrees at 10 bases. V shed 4 bases and J 5 bases; nucleotides not matched to a gene: 2. This CDR3 region has 13 residues. Germline CDR1 reads SQVTM; CDR2 reads ANQGSEA. Here the CDR3 reads CSVGTGGDNEQFF. For the CDR3, the DNA is TGCAGCGTTGGGACAGGGGGAGACAATGAGCAGTTCTTC.

The chain joins TRBV13 to TRBJ2-5; 8 bases map to TRBD1. J gave up 6 bases and V 5 bases, and 8 bases lay outside the gene matches. Germline lookup yields CDR1 PRHDT and CDR2 FYEKMQ (reference sequence). The CDR3 extends over 14 amino acids. CDR3 protein: CASSRGQGGKTQYF. The DNA for the CDR3 is TGTGCCAGCAGCAGAGGACAGGGTGGGAAGACCCAGTACTTC.

The J gene is TRBJ1-5, the V gene TRBV25-1, with D perhaps TRBD1 (6 bases). V was cut by 5 bases and J by 2 bases, with 16 bases left in between. The CDR3 is made up of 16 amino acids. CDR1 is MGHDK, CDR2 SYGVNS, per germline. The chain's CDR3 is CASSQSGGDGNQPQHF. The DNA of the CDR3 is TGTGCCAGCAGTCAATCTGGGGGCGACGGCAATCAGCCCCAGCATTTT.

The J gene is TRBJ2-5, the V gene TRBV6-5, with D perhaps matching TRBD1 (5 bases). V was cut by 4 bases and J by 1 base, with 16 bases left in between. CDR3 length equals 16 residues. Germline V gene lookup returns CDR1 MNHEY and CDR2 SVGAGI. CDR3 amino acids: CASSSQRGAGQETQYF. The CDR3 nucleotides are TGTGCCAGCAGTTCACAAAGGGGCGCCGGCCAAGAGACCCAGTACTTC.

The V gene is TRBV5-1, the J gene TRBJ2-7; D gene uncertain. In germline, CDR1 is SGHRS, CDR2 YFSETQ. The V and J ends lost 0 bases and 5 bases respectively, with 12 bases between them. The CDR3 contains 14 residues. The CDR3: CASSLASDPHEQYF. The CDR3 DNA is TGCGCCAGCAGCTTGGCGAGCGACCCCCACGAGCAGTACTTC.